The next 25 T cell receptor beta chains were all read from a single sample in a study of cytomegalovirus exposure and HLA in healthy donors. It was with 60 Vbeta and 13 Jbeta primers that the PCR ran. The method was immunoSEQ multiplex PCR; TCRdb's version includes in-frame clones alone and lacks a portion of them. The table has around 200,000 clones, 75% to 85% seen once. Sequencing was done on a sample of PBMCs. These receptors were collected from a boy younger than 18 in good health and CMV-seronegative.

CDR3 residues: CASSQDKPTEAFF. The CDR3 DNA follows: TGCGCCAGCAGCCAGGACAAGCCCACTGAAGCTTTCTTT. The chain employs TRBV10-2 and TRBJ1-1; TRBD1 might be the D (5 bases). Germline assignment: CDR1 WSHSY and CDR2 SAAADI. The CDR3 has 13 residues. Trimming removed 6 bases from V and 4 bases from J, with 12 bases in between.

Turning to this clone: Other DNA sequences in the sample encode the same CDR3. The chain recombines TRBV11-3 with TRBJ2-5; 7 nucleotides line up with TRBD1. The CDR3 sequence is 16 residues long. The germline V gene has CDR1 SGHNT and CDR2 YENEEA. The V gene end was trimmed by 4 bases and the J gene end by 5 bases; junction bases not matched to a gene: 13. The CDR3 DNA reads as TGTGCCAGCAGCTCAGGCCTTGGACAGGCACGGGAGACCCAGTACTTC. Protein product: CASSSGLGQARETQYF.

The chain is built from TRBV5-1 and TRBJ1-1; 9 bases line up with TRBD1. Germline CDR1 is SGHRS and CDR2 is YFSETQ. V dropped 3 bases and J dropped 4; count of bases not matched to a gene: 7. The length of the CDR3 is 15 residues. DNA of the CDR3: TGCGCCAGCAGCTGGACGGGACAGGGTGGCACTGAAGCTTTCTTT. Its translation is CASSWTGQGGTEAFF.

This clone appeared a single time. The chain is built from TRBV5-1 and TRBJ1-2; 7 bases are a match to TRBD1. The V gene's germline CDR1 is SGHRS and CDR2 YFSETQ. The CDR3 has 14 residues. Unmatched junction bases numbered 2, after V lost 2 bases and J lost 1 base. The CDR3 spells CASSFGDSNYGYTF. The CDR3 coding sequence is TGCGCCAGCAGCTTCGGGGACAGTAACTATGGCTACACCTTC.

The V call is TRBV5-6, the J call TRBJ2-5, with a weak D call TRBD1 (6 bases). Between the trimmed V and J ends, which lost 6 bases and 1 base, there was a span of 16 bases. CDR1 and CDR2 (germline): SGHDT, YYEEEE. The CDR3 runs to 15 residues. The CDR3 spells CASTWGLTIQETQYF. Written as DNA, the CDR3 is TGTGCCAGCACCTGGGGGCTGACGATCCAAGAGACCCAGTACTTC.

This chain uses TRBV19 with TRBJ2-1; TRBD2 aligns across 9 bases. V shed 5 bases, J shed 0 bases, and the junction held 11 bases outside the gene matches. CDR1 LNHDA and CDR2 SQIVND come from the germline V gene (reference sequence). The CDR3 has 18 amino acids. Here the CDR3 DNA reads TGTGCCAGTAGTCTCCTTAAAATAGCGGGAGCCTCCTACAATGAGCAGTTCTTC. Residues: CASSLLKIAGASYNEQFF. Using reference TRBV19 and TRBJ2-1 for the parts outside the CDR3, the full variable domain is DGGITQSPKYLFRKEGQNVTLSCEQNLNHDAMYWYRQDPGQGLRLIYYSQIVNDFQKGDIAEGYSVSREKKESFPLTVTSAQKNPTAFYLCASSLLKIAGASYNEQFFGPGTRLTVL.

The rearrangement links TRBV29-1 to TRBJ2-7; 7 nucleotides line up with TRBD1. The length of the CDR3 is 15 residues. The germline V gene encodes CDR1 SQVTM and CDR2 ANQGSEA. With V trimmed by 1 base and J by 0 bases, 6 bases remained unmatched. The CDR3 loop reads CSVEGRTGGSYEQYF. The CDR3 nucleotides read TGCAGCGTTGAAGGGCGGACAGGCGGCTCCTACGAGCAGTACTTC.

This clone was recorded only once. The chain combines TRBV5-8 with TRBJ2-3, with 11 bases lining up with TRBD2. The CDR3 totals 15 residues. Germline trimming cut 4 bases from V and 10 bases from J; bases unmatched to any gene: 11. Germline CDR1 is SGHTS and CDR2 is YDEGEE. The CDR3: CASSISGRAVESQYF. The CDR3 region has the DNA TGTGCCAGCAGCATTAGCGGGAGGGCCGTCGAGTCGCAGTATTTT.

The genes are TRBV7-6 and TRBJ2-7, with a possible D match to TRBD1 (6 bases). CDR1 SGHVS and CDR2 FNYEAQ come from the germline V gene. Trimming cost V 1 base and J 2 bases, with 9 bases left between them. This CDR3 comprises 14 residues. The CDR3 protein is CASSLETGPYEQYF. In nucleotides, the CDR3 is TGTGCCAGCAGCTTAGAAACAGGGCCCTACGAGCAGTACTTC.

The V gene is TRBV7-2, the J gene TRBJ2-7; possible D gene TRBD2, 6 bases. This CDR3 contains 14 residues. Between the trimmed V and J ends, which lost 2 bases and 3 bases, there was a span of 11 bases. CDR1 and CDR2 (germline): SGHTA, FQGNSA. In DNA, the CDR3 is TGTGCCAGCAGCTTAAAAACGGGGGACTACGAGCAGTACTTC. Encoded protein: CASSLKTGDYEQYF.

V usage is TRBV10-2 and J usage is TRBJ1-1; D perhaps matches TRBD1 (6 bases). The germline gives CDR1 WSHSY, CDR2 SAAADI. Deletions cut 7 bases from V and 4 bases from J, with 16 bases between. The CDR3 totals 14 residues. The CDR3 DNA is TGCGCCAGCAACCGGGGGGCAAGCCTCACTGAAGCTTTCTTT. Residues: CASNRGASLTEAFF.

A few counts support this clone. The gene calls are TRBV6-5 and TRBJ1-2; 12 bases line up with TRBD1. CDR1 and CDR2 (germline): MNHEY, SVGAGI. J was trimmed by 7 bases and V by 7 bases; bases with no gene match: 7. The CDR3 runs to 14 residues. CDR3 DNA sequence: TGTGCCAGCACCGCGGGACAGGGGGCCACTGGCTACACCTTC. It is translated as CASTAGQGATGYTF.

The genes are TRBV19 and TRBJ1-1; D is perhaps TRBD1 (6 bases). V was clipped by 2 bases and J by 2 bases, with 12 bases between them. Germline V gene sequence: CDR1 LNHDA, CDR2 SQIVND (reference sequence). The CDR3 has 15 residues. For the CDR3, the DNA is TGTGCCAGTAGTATAAGTTCAGGGGTTAACACTGAAGCTTTCTTT. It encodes CASSISSGVNTEAFF.

CDR3 region: CASQTGSLSYEQYF. CDR3 in DNA: TGTGCCTCCCAAACGGGGAGCCTCTCCTACGAGCAGTACTTC. The chain employs TRBV30 and TRBJ2-7; possible D gene TRBD2, 5 bases. The CDR3 sequence is 14 residues long. The V and J ends lost 7 bases and 0 bases respectively, with 16 bases between them. Germline CDR1 GTSNPN, CDR2 SVGIG (reference sequence).

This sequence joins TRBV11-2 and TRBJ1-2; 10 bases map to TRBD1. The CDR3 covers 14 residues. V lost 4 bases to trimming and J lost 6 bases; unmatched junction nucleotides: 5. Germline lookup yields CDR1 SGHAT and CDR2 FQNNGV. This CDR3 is CASSSPGTGDGYTF. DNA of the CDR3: TGTGCCAGCAGCTCCCCCGGGACAGGGGATGGCTACACCTTC.

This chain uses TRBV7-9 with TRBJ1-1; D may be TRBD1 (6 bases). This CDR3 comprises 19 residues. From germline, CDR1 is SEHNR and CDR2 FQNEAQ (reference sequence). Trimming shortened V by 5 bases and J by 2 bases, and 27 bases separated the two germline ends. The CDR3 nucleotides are TGTGCCAGCAGCCTCACAGGGACGGTCGGTTCGGGGGGAAACACTGAAGCTTTCTTT. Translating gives CASSLTGTVGSGGNTEAFF.

CDR3 amino acids: CASSDGTVNEQFF. Written as DNA, the CDR3 is TGTGCCAGCAGCGACGGGACAGTCAATGAGCAGTTCTTC. The chain is built from TRBV6-5 and TRBJ2-1; 7 bases line up with TRBD1. V dropped 6 bases and J dropped 6; count of bases not matched to a gene: 5. The CDR3 consists of 13 residues. The germline V gene has CDR1 MNHEY and CDR2 SVGAGI.

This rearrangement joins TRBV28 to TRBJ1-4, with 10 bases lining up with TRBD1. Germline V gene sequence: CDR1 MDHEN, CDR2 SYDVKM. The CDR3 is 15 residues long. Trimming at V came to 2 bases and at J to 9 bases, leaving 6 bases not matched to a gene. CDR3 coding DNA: TGTGCCAGCAGTTTAGGGACAGGGGATGTGCAAAAACTGTTTTTT. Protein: CASSLGTGDVQKLFF.

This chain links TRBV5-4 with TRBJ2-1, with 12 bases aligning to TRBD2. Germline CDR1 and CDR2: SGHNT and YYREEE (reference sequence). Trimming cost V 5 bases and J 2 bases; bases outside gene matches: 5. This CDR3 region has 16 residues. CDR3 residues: CASSSRTSGTYNEQFF. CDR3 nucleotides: TGTGCCAGCAGTTCCAGGACTAGCGGGACCTACAATGAGCAGTTCTTC.

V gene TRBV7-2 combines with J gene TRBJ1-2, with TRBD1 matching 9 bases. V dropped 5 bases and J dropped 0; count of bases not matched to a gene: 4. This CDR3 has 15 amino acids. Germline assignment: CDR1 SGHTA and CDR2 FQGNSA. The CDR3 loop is CASSKGQGTNYGYTF. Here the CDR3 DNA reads TGTGCCAGCAGCAAGGGACAGGGAACTAACTATGGCTACACCTTC.

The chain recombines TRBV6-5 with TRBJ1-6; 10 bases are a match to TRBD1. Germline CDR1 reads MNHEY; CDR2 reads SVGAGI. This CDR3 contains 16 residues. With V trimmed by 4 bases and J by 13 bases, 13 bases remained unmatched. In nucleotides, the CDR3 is TGTGCCAGCAGTTCCTCCGGGACAGGGGAAATTCACCCCCTCCACTTT. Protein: CASSSSGTGEIHPLHF.

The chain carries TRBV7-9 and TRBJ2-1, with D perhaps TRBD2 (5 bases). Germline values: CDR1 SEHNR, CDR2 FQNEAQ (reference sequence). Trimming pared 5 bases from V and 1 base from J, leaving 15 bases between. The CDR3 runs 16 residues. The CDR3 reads CASSPILAYSYNEQFF. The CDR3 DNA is TGTGCCAGCAGCCCGATTCTAGCCTATTCCTACAATGAGCAGTTCTTC.

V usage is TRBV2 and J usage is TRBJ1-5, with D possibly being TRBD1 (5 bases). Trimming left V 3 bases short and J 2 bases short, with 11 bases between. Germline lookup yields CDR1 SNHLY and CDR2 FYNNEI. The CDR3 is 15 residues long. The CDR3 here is CASSERTGGNQPQHF. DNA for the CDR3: TGTGCCAGCAGTGAGAGAACAGGAGGCAATCAGCCCCAGCATTTT. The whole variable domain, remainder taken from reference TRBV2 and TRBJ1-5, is EPEVTQTPSHQVTQMGQEVILRCVPISNHLYFYWYRQILGQKVEFLVSFYNNEISEKSEIFDDQFSVERPDGSNFTLKIRSTKLEDSAMYFCASSERTGGNQPQHFGDGTRLSIL.

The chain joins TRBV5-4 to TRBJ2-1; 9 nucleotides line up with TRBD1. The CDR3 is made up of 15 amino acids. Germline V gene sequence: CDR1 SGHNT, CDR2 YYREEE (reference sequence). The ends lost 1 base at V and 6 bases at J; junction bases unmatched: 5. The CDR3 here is CASSLLGQGTNEQFF. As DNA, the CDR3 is TGTGCCAGCAGCTTGTTGGGACAGGGAACCAATGAGCAGTTCTTC.

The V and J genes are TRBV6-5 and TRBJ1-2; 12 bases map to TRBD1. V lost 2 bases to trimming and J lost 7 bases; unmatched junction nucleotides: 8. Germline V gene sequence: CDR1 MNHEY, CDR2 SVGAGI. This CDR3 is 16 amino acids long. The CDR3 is CASSYAGGQGAAGYTF. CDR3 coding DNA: TGTGCCAGCAGTTACGCGGGGGGACAGGGGGCGGCTGGCTACACCTTC.